Following are 23 T cell receptor beta chains from one sample sequenced in a study of blood T cells in healthy people across ages. The use of a sample-barcoded 5' primer and a J-beta primer mix characterized a second PCR of roughly 7 to 12 cycles. TCRdb used MiXCR to reprocess the 5' RACE reads, holding one entry per CDR3 protein. The profile shows approximately 760,000 distinct CDR3 sequences, 20% to 25% of them singletons. These data were also reused for a study on T cells of mothers and their children.

The sample consisted of blood. These receptors were collected from a boy between 10 and 17 years old in good health.

CDR3 coding DNA: TGCAGTGCTAGAGGCGGCGAGGCAAGCACAGATACGCAGTATTTT. Translation gives CSARGGEASTDTQYF. The chain is built from TRBV20-1 and TRBJ2-3; D is ambiguous. Germline lookup yields CDR1 DFQATT and CDR2 SNEGSKA (reference sequence). The CDR3 runs to 15 residues. V was pared by 1 base and J by 0 bases, with 11 bases between.

This clonotype has only one observation. The rearrangement joins TRBV29-1 to TRBJ2-7, with TRBD1 matching 7 bases. Germline CDR1 is SQVTM and CDR2 is ANQGSEA. J gave up 5 bases and V 7 bases, and 8 bases lay outside the gene matches. CDR3 length: 12 residues. CDR3 residues: CSAGRGFDEQYF. CDR3 sequence (DNA): TGCAGCGCGGGCAGGGGGTTCGACGAGCAGTACTTC.

The chain joins TRBV9 to TRBJ2-5, with D possibly being TRBD1 or TRBD2 (5 bases each). This CDR3 region has 14 residues. Germline V gene lookup returns CDR1 SGDLS and CDR2 YYNGEE. The V and J ends lost 4 bases and 3 bases respectively, with 13 bases between them. The CDR3 loop is CASSPEGREETQYF. Here the CDR3 DNA reads TGTGCCAGCAGCCCTGAGGGGCGGGAAGAGACCCAGTACTTC.

The CDR3 region is CASAGGGSTFYGYTF. CDR3 DNA: TGTGCCAGCGCCGGGGGGGGGAGTACCTTCTATGGCTACACCTTC. J is TRBJ1-2 and V is TRBV12-3 or TRBV12-4; tentative D call: TRBD1 (5 bases). V lost 8 bases, J lost 4 bases, and 20 bases lay in between. There are 15 residues in the CDR3.

This clonotype was seen more than once but under ten times. This chain links TRBV19 with TRBJ2-3, with 7 bases that match TRBD1. Germline V gives CDR1 LNHDA, CDR2 SQIVND (reference sequence). The junction had 18 bases not matched to a gene; V was cut back by 7 bases and J by 2 bases. The CDR3 covers 18 residues. The CDR3 DNA sequence: TGTGCCAGTACCTCTGGACAGGTTTGGGGCCACCTCACAGATACGCAGTATTTT. This gives the protein CASTSGQVWGHLTDTQYF. Full variable domain (rest looked up from reference TRBV19 and TRBJ2-3): DGGITQSPKYLFRKEGQNVTLSCEQNLNHDAMYWYRQDPGQGLRLIYYSQIVNDFQKGDIAEGYSVSREKKESFPLTVTSAQKNPTAFYLCASTSGQVWGHLTDTQYFGPGTRLTVL.

This clonotype turned up a few times. This chain connects TRBV7-9 to TRBJ2-3; 12 nucleotides match TRBD2. Trimming at V came to 2 bases and at J to 2 bases, leaving 2 bases not matched to a gene. The V gene's germline CDR1 is SEHNR and CDR2 FQNEAQ (reference sequence). The length of the CDR3 is 16 residues. In DNA, the CDR3 is TGTGCCAGCAGCTTATGGACTAGCGGGGACACAGATACGCAGTATTTT. This encodes CASSLWTSGDTDTQYF.

In this sample, this clonotype turned up a few times. The CDR3 spells CASRAIGTSGEQYF. The CDR3 nucleotides read TGCGCCAGCAGGGCCATCGGGACAAGCGGCGAGCAGTACTTC. The rearrangement joins TRBV4-1 to TRBJ2-7; D perhaps matches TRBD1 (6 bases). CDR1 is MGHRA, CDR2 YSYEKL, per germline. This CDR3 has 14 residues. Trimming removed 6 bases from V and 6 bases from J, with 18 bases in between.

The rearrangement joins TRBV10-1 to TRBJ2-5; 9 bases match TRBD1. The end of the DNA is better explained by TRBJ2-1, so the J call may be wrong. This CDR3 has 16 residues. Looked up from germline, CDR1 is WNHNN and CDR2 is SYGVQD (reference sequence). CDR3 coding DNA: TGCGCCAGCAGGGAAACAGGGGGCTACGTAAACAATGAGCAGTTCTTC. This gives the protein CASRETGGYVNNEQFF.

The CDR3 DNA reads as TGCAGCGTGCGGAGCGGGGAAGGAGCAGATACGCAGTATTTT. It yields the protein CSVRSGEGADTQYF. The J gene is TRBJ2-3, the V gene TRBV29-1; 7 bases align to TRBD2. The CDR3 contains 14 residues. V trimming: 6 bases; J trimming: 4 bases; junction bases outside the gene matches: 10. Germline CDR1 SQVTM, CDR2 ANQGSEA.

In this sample, this clonotype turned up a few times. The chain links TRBV3-1 to TRBJ1-1, with TRBD1 matching over 8 bases. The J segment lost 1 base and the V segment lost 4 bases, leaving 8 bases of the junction unmatched. This CDR3 is built from 16 residues. Germline CDR1 is LGHDT and CDR2 is YNNKEL (reference sequence). The CDR3 sequence: CASSLNPGTGNTEAFF. DNA of the CDR3: TGTGCCAGCAGCCTCAACCCCGGGACAGGGAACACTGAAGCTTTCTTT.

This clonotype was recorded a few times. This chain connects TRBV6-6 to TRBJ1-2; perhaps TRBD1 as D (5 bases). The V gene's germline CDR1 is MNHNY and CDR2 SVGAGI (reference sequence). Trimming left V 6 bases short and J 8 bases short, with 13 bases between. The CDR3 extends over 12 amino acids. For the CDR3, the DNA is TGTGCCAGCAGGACGCTCGGGGACGGCTACACCTTC. Translating it yields CASRTLGDGYTF.

This clonotype has a handful of counts. The rearrangement uses TRBV15 and TRBJ2-1, with a tentative D call TRBD1 (5 bases). The CDR3 is 16 residues long. In germline, CDR1 is LNHNV, CDR2 YYDKDF (reference sequence). V was cut by 3 bases and J by 0 bases, with 12 bases left in between. Here the CDR3 DNA reads TGTGCCACCAGCAGTCCGGACACGAGCTCCTACAATGAGCAGTTCTTC. Amino acids: CATSSPDTSSYNEQFF. The full variable domain, rest sourced from reference TRBV15 and TRBJ2-1, is DAMVIQNPRYQVTQFGKPVTLSCSQTLNHNVMYWYQQKSSQAPKLLFHYYDKDFNNEADTPDNFQSRRPNTSFCFLDIRSPGLGDTAMYLCATSSPDTSSYNEQFFGPGTRLTVL.

The chain combines TRBV20-1 with TRBJ2-5; 9 bases match TRBD2. CDR3 length: 15 residues. Losses at the gene ends were 3 bases for V and 4 bases for J; bases not matched to a gene: 9. From germline, CDR1 is DFQATT and CDR2 SNEGSKA (reference sequence). Written as DNA, the CDR3 is TGCAGTGCTAGTCAGCGGGGGGAAGGGTCAGAGACCCAGTACTTC. Translating gives CSASQRGEGSETQYF.

V and J are TRBV3-1 and TRBJ1-4; D not certain. V was shortened by 0 bases and J by 7 bases, with 18 bases between the two germline ends. The CDR3 sequence is 17 residues long. CDR1 LGHDT and CDR2 YNNKEL come from the germline V gene (reference sequence). CDR3 sequence (DNA): TGTGCCAGCAGCCAAGATCTCCCCATGGACGGTACTGAAAAACTGTTTTTT. It translates to CASSQDLPMDGTEKLFF.

The chain links TRBV7-2 to TRBJ2-7, with 14 bases matching TRBD2. The germline gives CDR1 SGHTA, CDR2 FQGNSA. The length of the CDR3 is 17 residues. The J segment lost 2 bases and the V segment lost 3 bases, leaving 6 bases of the junction unmatched. The CDR3 loop reads CASSFGLAGGPPYEQYF. The CDR3 DNA reads TGTGCCAGCAGCTTCGGACTAGCGGGAGGCCCCCCCTACGAGCAGTACTTC.

This clonotype was observed a few times. V is TRBV9 and J is TRBJ2-5; 8 bases fit TRBD2. The V gene's germline CDR1 is SGDLS and CDR2 YYNGEE. Germline trimming cut 4 bases from V and 4 bases from J; bases unmatched to any gene: 12. The CDR3 contains 16 residues. CDR3 in DNA: TGTGCCAGCAGCCCAAGCCAGGGACTAGAGAGAGAGACCCAGTACTTC. This translates into CASSPSQGLERETQYF.

The DNA of the CDR3 is TGCGCCAGCAGCTGGGGACAGGGGGCGCGAGAGCAGTACTTC. Translation gives CASSWGQGAREQYF. The chain couples TRBV5-1 to TRBJ2-7; 12 bases map to TRBD1. The length of the CDR3 is 14 residues. With 3 bases clipped from V and 7 bases from J, the junction kept 5 bases outside the gene matches. Germline assignment: CDR1 SGHRS and CDR2 YFSETQ.

V gene TRBV20-1 combines with J gene TRBJ2-2, with TRBD1 as a possible D gene (7 bases). CDR3 size: 15 residues. V was clipped by 5 bases and J by 1 base, with 14 bases between them. The V gene's germline CDR1 is DFQATT and CDR2 SNEGSKA (reference sequence). This CDR3 reads CSAPYRGGNTGELFF. CDR3 in DNA: TGCAGTGCTCCCTACAGGGGAGGGAACACCGGGGAGCTGTTTTTT.

CDR3 region: CSARDPGELNTEAFF. DNA of the CDR3: TGCAGTGCTAGAGATCCGGGGGAGTTGAACACTGAAGCTTTCTTT. The J gene is TRBJ1-1, the V gene TRBV20-1; the D gene is possibly TRBD1 (5 bases). V gave up 0 bases and J gave up 0 bases, with 11 bases separating them. The CDR3 has 15 residues. The germline CDR1 and CDR2 sequences are DFQATT and SNEGSKA (reference sequence).

The chain couples TRBV7-2 to TRBJ1-4; D gene uncertain. CDR1 is SGHTA, CDR2 FQGNSA, per germline. The CDR3 sequence is 17 residues long. Trimming removed 5 bases from V and 7 bases from J, with 23 bases in between. CDR3 in amino acids: CASSPSSSGEGAEKLFF. CDR3 nucleotides: TGTGCCAGCAGCCCATCGTCCAGCGGGGAAGGCGCTGAAAAACTGTTTTTT. The complete variable domain, with remaining parts taken from reference TRBV7-2 and TRBJ1-4, reads GAGVSQSPSNKVTEKGKDVELRCDPISGHTALYWYRQSLGQGLEFLIYFQGNSAPDKSGLPSDRFSAERTGGSVSTLTIQRTQQEDSAVYLCASSPSSSGEGAEKLFFGSGTQLSVL.

The rearrangement joins TRBV5-6 to TRBJ1-1, with a weak D call TRBD1 (5 bases). Germline V gives CDR1 SGHDT, CDR2 YYEEEE. The V end lost 0 bases, the J end lost 3 bases, and 9 bases lay between the germline ends. This CDR3 spans 14 amino acids. Written as DNA, the CDR3 is TGTGCCAGCAGCTTGGCAGGGATGGACACTGAAGCTTTCTTT. Protein product: CASSLAGMDTEAFF.

A few counts support this clonotype. As DNA, the CDR3 is TGTGCCAGCAGCTTGGAGACGAACAATCAGCCCCAGCATTTT. Its translation: CASSLETNNQPQHF. The chain combines TRBV5-5 with TRBJ1-5; D ambiguous. Deletions cut 0 bases from V and 3 bases from J, with 7 bases between. CDR1 and CDR2 from the germline V gene are SGHKS and YYEKEE (reference sequence). The CDR3 is 14 residues long.

In this sample, this clonotype turned up a few times. V gene TRBV20-1 combines with J gene TRBJ1-4, with 7 bases aligning to TRBD1. The V gene's germline CDR1 is DFQATT and CDR2 SNEGSKA (reference sequence). The CDR3 is 13 amino acids. The V segment lost 2 bases and the J segment 10 bases; nucleotides outside the gene matches: 7. Here the CDR3 DNA reads TGCAGTGCTAGATGGGATCGACAGGGAAAACTGTTTTTT. Residues: CSARWDRQGKLFF.